The 25 T cell receptor beta chains below come from one sample, sequenced in a study of cytomegalovirus exposure and HLA in healthy donors. The PCR ran on 60 Vbeta and 13 Jbeta primers. The repertoire was sequenced with immunoSEQ multiplex PCR; TCRdb's copy has only in-frame clones and lacks some. The sample includes roughly 98,000 clones, more than 60% of them seen just once. Material for sequencing was PBMCs. These receptors all come from a man aged 50 to 59 in good health and CMV-seronegative.

This clone was detected only a few times. CDR3 DNA: TGTGCCAGCAGCCAAGATCTGACACGGACTGAAGCTTTCTTT. Translation gives CASSQDLTRTEAFF. The chain uses TRBV14 and TRBJ1-1; no clear D. The ends were cut back, 0 bases at V and 5 bases at J, with 10 bases in the middle. From germline, CDR1 is SGHDN and CDR2 FVKESK. This CDR3 is built from 14 residues.

The V and J genes are TRBV4-1 and TRBJ2-1; 7 bases match TRBD1. The CDR3 runs 18 residues. V lost 0 bases, J lost 4 bases, and 12 bases stayed unmatched. The V gene's germline CDR1 is MGHRA and CDR2 YSYEKL. The CDR3 is CASSQDTSDRAFYNEQFF. In nucleotides, the CDR3 is TGCGCCAGCAGCCAAGATACTTCCGACAGGGCGTTTTACAATGAGCAGTTCTTC.

The CDR3, as DNA: TGTGCCAGCAGCCGATTTAGCGGGAGGACGGACAATGAGCAGTTCTTC. Its protein is CASSRFSGRTDNEQFF. This chain uses TRBV11-2 with TRBJ2-1; 10 bases are shared with TRBD2. The trim removed 5 bases at V and 5 bases at J, leaving 9 bases unmatched. Germline CDR1 is SGHAT and CDR2 is FQNNGV. This CDR3 has 16 amino acids.

In this sample, this clone turned up a few times. The chain employs TRBV5-1 and TRBJ1-4; D possibly corresponds to TRBD1 (6 bases). V lost 0 bases, J lost 11 bases, and 11 bases lay in between. CDR1 and CDR2 (germline): SGHRS, YFSETQ. The CDR3 runs to 13 residues. The CDR3 region has the DNA TGCGCCAGCAGCTTGGAGAGCGGACAGAAACTGTTTTTT. It translates to CASSLESGQKLFF. Complete variable domain (other parts from reference TRBV5-1 and TRBJ1-4): KAGVTQTPRYLIKTRGQQVTLSCSPISGHRSVSWYQQTPGQGLQFLFEYFSETQRNKGNFPGRFSGRQFSNSRSEMNVSTLELGDSALYLCASSLESGQKLFFGSGTQLSVL.

This clone was seen just once. The chain recombines TRBV5-1 with TRBJ2-1; tentatively, D is TRBD1 (5 bases). The ends were cut back, 2 bases at V and 4 bases at J, with 19 bases in the middle. The germline V gene has CDR1 SGHRS and CDR2 YFSETQ. This CDR3 is built from 17 residues. This chain's CDR3 is CASSFIPGGAGYNEQFF. The CDR3, as DNA: TGCGCCAGCAGCTTTATTCCAGGTGGGGCAGGGTACAATGAGCAGTTCTTC.

The J gene is TRBJ2-1, the V gene TRBV13; TRBD1 agrees at 10 bases. The germline gives CDR1 PRHDT, CDR2 FYEKMQ (reference sequence). V shed 1 base, J shed 6 bases, and the junction held 9 bases outside the gene matches. CDR3 length: 17 residues. CDR3 nucleotides: TGTGCCAGCAGCTTAGAGCCCGGGACAGGGGCCACCAATGAGCAGTTCTTC. This codes for CASSLEPGTGATNEQFF.

As to this clone: At one boundary the junction diverges from the germline segment, which might be a read error. The chain uses TRBV7-7 and TRBJ2-3; 12 bases align to TRBD1. The CDR3 is 16 residues long. Germline V lookup: CDR1 SSHAT, CDR2 FNYEAQ (reference sequence). The CDR3 DNA follows: TGTGCTAGCAGCTACGGGACAGGGGGCGCGGGAGATACGCAGTATTTT. Amino acid sequence: CASSYGTGGAGDTQYF.

The V and J genes are TRBV27 and TRBJ1-2, with TRBD1 matching over 7 bases. Trimming took 5 bases from V and 4 from J; bases not matched to a gene: 13. CDR1 and CDR2 from the germline V gene are MNHEY and SMNVEV (reference sequence). The CDR3 has 16 residues. The CDR3 spells CASSDFATGAGYGYTF. The CDR3 DNA sequence: TGTGCCAGCAGTGACTTTGCCACAGGGGCGGGCTATGGCTACACCTTC.

This clone turned up a few times. The gene calls are TRBV29-1 and TRBJ2-2, with a weak D call TRBD1 (5 bases). Trimming removed 3 bases from V and 2 bases from J, with 7 bases in between. The CDR3 is made up of 13 amino acids. The V gene's germline CDR1 is SQVTM and CDR2 ANQGSEA. CDR3 bases: TGCAGCGTTGAGGGGCCTAACACCGGGGAGCTGTTTTTT. Translation gives CSVEGPNTGELFF.

The V and J genes are TRBV30 and TRBJ2-1, with a possible D match to TRBD2 (6 bases). Trimming took off 5 bases at V and 0 bases at J, with 11 bases between the two ends. The length of the CDR3 is 14 residues. Germline V gene lookup returns CDR1 GTSNPN and CDR2 SVGIG (reference sequence). CDR3 loop: CAWGRDSSYNEQFF. The CDR3 coding sequence is TGTGCCTGGGGCCGGGACTCCTCCTACAATGAGCAGTTCTTC.

V usage is TRBV19 and J usage is TRBJ1-2; D gene uncertain. This CDR3 comprises 15 residues. Germline CDR1 is LNHDA and CDR2 is SQIVND (reference sequence). V lost 6 bases and J lost 4, with 18 bases in between. The CDR3 coding sequence is TGTGCCAGTAGATTCTCGGTGGTGAAGCTCTATGGCTACACCTTC. Amino acids: CASRFSVVKLYGYTF.

This clone was found once. The chain couples TRBV4-1 to TRBJ2-3; 11 bases map to TRBD2. There are 15 residues in the CDR3. After removal of 0 bases from V and 6 bases from J, the junction contained 2 bases not matched to a gene. Germline CDR1 and CDR2: MGHRA and YSYEKL. In DNA, the CDR3 is TGCGCCAGCAGCCAAGAATTAGCGGGGGGGGATACGCAGTATTTT. It yields the protein CASSQELAGGDTQYF.

This chain links TRBV5-1 with TRBJ1-2, with TRBD1 matching over 9 bases. Germline trimming cut 2 bases from V and 3 bases from J; bases unmatched to any gene: 5. This CDR3 is built from 15 residues. Germline loops: CDR1 SGHRS, CDR2 YFSETQ. The CDR3 reads CASSLQGARDYGYTF. CDR3 coding DNA: TGCGCCAGCAGCTTACAGGGGGCGCGTGACTATGGCTACACCTTC.

The rearrangement uses TRBV7-2 and TRBJ2-1; 10 positions match TRBD2. CDR1 and CDR2 from the germline V gene are SGHTA and FQGNSA. V lost 5 bases to trimming and J lost 3 bases; unmatched junction nucleotides: 4. The CDR3 has 15 residues. The CDR3 reads CASSPGTSDYNEQFF. CDR3 in DNA: TGTGCCAGCAGCCCCGGGACTAGCGACTACAATGAGCAGTTCTTC.

In regard to this clone: The junction differs from germline at one of its ends, possibly a read error. The sample carries other DNA sequences with the same CDR3. The chain couples TRBV5-4 to TRBJ1-4; 10 nucleotides align to TRBD1. Germline-derived CDR1 and CDR2 are SGHNT and YYREEE (reference sequence). The CDR3 totals 17 residues. The CDR3 sequence is CASSVTGTGVTREKLFF. The CDR3, as DNA: TGTGCCAGCAGCGTTACCGGGACAGGGGTCACCCGTGAAAAGCTGTTTTTT.

This chain joins TRBV5-5 and TRBJ2-7; 9 bases fit TRBD1. Germline CDR1 is SGHKS and CDR2 is YYEKEE (reference sequence). Trimming took 2 bases from V and 7 from J; bases not matched to a gene: 16. This CDR3 region has 17 residues. The CDR3 here is CASSFGRTGVSGVEQYF. The CDR3 DNA reads as TGTGCCAGCAGCTTCGGAAGGACAGGGGTATCCGGTGTAGAGCAGTACTTC.

For this clone: Mismatch with germline at one junction end may stem from a read error. The J gene is TRBJ2-1, the V gene TRBV25-1; weak D call: TRBD2 (7 bases). Germline CDR1 reads MGHDK; CDR2 reads SYGVNS. The CDR3 consists of 11 residues. DNA of the CDR3: TGTGCCAGCAGTGGGGGGGGGCAGCGAATCTTC. This codes for CASSGGGQRIF.

This clone was seen more than once but under ten times. The chain has TRBV29-1 and TRBJ2-1; tentative D call: TRBD2 (5 bases). Germline V gene data show CDR1 as SQVTM and CDR2 as ANQGSEA. Trimming pared 5 bases from V and 0 bases from J, leaving 11 bases between. This CDR3 is built from 14 residues. The CDR3 here is CSVPSGYSYNEQFF. CDR3 nucleotide sequence: TGCAGCGTTCCCAGCGGCTACTCCTACAATGAGCAGTTCTTC.

The table lists this clone with a few counts. V is TRBV5-1 and J is TRBJ2-2; 13 positions match TRBD2. Trimming at V came to 2 bases and at J to 4 bases, leaving 11 bases not matched to a gene. Germline loops: CDR1 SGHRS, CDR2 YFSETQ. The CDR3 is 19 amino acids. The CDR3 DNA reads as TGCGCCAGCAGCTTCCTAAGACTAGCGGGGGGTCTGAGCACCGGGGAGCTGTTTTTT. Translated, it gives CASSFLRLAGGLSTGELFF.

The chain couples TRBV19 to TRBJ1-5, with D maybe TRBD1 (6 bases). V was clipped by 5 bases and J by 2 bases, with 13 bases between them. The germline V gene has CDR1 LNHDA and CDR2 SQIVND (reference sequence). The CDR3 is made up of 15 amino acids. Here the CDR3 reads CASSLQGLGNQPQHF. The CDR3 nucleotides read TGTGCCAGTAGTCTACAGGGTTTGGGCAATCAGCCCCAGCATTTT.

J is TRBJ2-7 and V is TRBV4-1, with TRBD2 identical over 8 bases. The CDR3 has 15 amino acids. V gave up 2 bases and J gave up 1 base; unmatched junction bases: 4. CDR1 and CDR2 (germline): MGHRA, YSYEKL. CDR3: CASSQKLAASYEQYF. CDR3 DNA sequence: TGCGCCAGCAGCCAAAAACTAGCGGCATCCTACGAGCAGTACTTC.

Concerning this clone: The junction and the germline gene differ at one end; a read error may be behind it. The chain uses TRBV18 and TRBJ2-1; possible D gene TRBD2, 5 bases. The CDR3 contains 13 residues. CDR1 and CDR2 from the germline V gene are KGHSH and LQKENI. CDR3 sequence: CASSPTSTSYRIF. Here the CDR3 DNA reads TGTGCCAGCTCACCGACCTCTACTAGTTATCGGATCTTC.

The table lists this clone with a count of one. The chain employs TRBV5-1 and TRBJ2-2; 12 positions match TRBD2. The ends lost 3 bases at V and 7 bases at J; junction bases unmatched: 13. The germline CDR1 and CDR2 sequences are SGHRS and YFSETQ. The CDR3 totals 18 residues. Here the CDR3 DNA reads TGCGCCAGCAGCTCTTCTAGCGGGAGGGCCTCGATGATCGGGGAGCTGTTTTTT. Translation gives CASSSSSGRASMIGELFF.

The chain is built from TRBV21-1 and TRBJ2-2; TRBD1, the D gene given by the table, was not confirmed from the DNA. TRBV21-1 is reported as a pseudogene. CDR3 length: 13 amino acids. The CDR3 coding sequence is TGTGCCAGCAGCGGGACAGATACCGGGGAGCTGTTTTTT. Its protein product is CASSGTDTGELFF.

In this sample, this clone turned up a few times. The rearrangement joins TRBV5-1 to TRBJ2-1; TRBD2 agrees at 7 bases. This CDR3 comprises 17 residues. Looked up from germline, CDR1 is SGHRS and CDR2 is YFSETQ. Losses at the gene ends were 2 bases for V and 0 bases for J; bases not matched to a gene: 8. The CDR3 reads CASSLSLGGSSYNEQFF. Here the CDR3 DNA reads TGCGCCAGCAGCTTATCCTTGGGCGGGAGCTCCTACAATGAGCAGTTCTTC.